This TCR beta chain emerged from a study of glioma-infiltrating T cells after dendritic cell vaccination. General study findings and limits: Survival was not directly related to TCR clonality in these patients.

No glioblastoma patient carried an isocitrate dehydrogenase mutation. Input was around 1.9 ug genomic DNA, or all available if less. Assay used: immunoSEQ multiplex PCR; TCRdb lists only in-frame clones, some missing. The sample comprises 90,000 to 100,000 clones, roughly 83% of which are singletons, and around 5.9% rests with the top ten. This clone is a singleton in its sample. What it binds is unknown. Trimming removed 4 bases at V and 3 bases at J, with 16 bases between. The germline V gene encodes CDR1 MNHNS and CDR2 SASEGT. CDR3 length equals 16 residues. The clonotype was recovered from a human donor with glioblastoma. The rearrangement joins TRBV6-1 to TRBJ1-5, with a weak D call TRBD1 (6 bases). Sequences were derived from blood, sampled before dendritic cell vaccination. CDR3 residues: CASSAFNRAINQPQHF. The CDR3 coding sequence is TGTGCCAGCAGTGCGTTTAACAGGGCTATCAATCAGCCCCAGCATTTT.